The rows below give T cell receptor beta chains drawn from one sample of a study of T cell repertoires in cytomegalovirus infection. For these TCRs, the target antigens are not known. From the reads, TCRdb called clonotypes with MiXCR, one entry per CDR3 protein. The sample yields roughly 990,000 distinct CDR3 sequences, approximately 33% seen once. The material was cultured CD8+ T cells from PBMCs, obtained from culture after CMV antigen stimulation. The receptors were sampled from a human donor in good health (CMV status not recorded). Some clones in this sample may be carry-over from other donors' samples. The conserved cysteine and the conserved F or W are not part of the CDR3 here. A D gene is named only where the DNA matches it firmly.

>TRBV6-6|.|TRBJ1-5
ASSSSGGQQPQH
>TRBV9|.|TRBJ2-3
ASSVVEGVRDTQY
>TRBV24-1|.|TRBJ2-5
ATSESGQETQY
>TRBV11-3|.|TRBJ2-1
ASSLERGPSSYNEQF
>TRBV7-9|.|TRBJ2-1
ASSLTGGQGPGVEQF
>TRBV4-1|.|TRBJ2-3
ASSLPVLTDTQY
>TRBV29-1|.|TRBJ2-1
SVEVPPQDEQF
>TRBV27|.|TRBJ2-1
ASSPTTAGNEQF
>TRBV2|TRBD1|TRBJ2-3
ASSEDRGRTDTQY
>TRBV6-5|.|TRBJ1-1
ASSSPGPNTEAF
>TRBV4-1|.|TRBJ1-1
ASSQVGGVGVTEAF
>TRBV12-5|.|TRBJ1-1
ASGLSGWGNTEAF
>TRBV7-6|TRBD1|TRBJ2-7
ASSLLGDSYEQY
>TRBV6-1|TRBD1|TRBJ2-1
ASRPGTGLYGEQF
>TRBV6-5|.|TRBJ1-4
ASTDGPGFEKLF
>TRBV5-1|.|TRBJ1-5
ASSFGHSNQPQH
>TRBV6-6|TRBD2|TRBJ2-7
ASSSRGDSYEQY
>TRBV4-3|.|TRBJ2-3
ASSRLPLTQLFSTDTQY
>TRBV6-2/TRBV6-3|.|TRBJ2-1
ASSWGGYYNEQF
>TRBV11-2|.|TRBJ1-4
ASSTIEEKLF
>TRBV7-6|.|TRBJ1-1
ASSLSGNEAF
>TRBV6-1|TRBD1|TRBJ2-2
ASSELGTALGELF
>TRBV7-2|.|TRBJ2-1
ASSLLLNYNEQF
>TRBV9|TRBD1|TRBJ2-5
ASSEGQGLQETQY
>TRBV7-9|.|TRBJ1-2
ASSLALTDGYT
>TRBV6-2/TRBV6-3|.|TRBJ1-1
ASSYPGVNTEAF
>TRBV4-2|.|TRBJ1-1
ASSQESGDRTEAF
>TRBV19|.|TRBJ1-1
ASEGTGRAFEAF
>TRBV4-1|.|TRBJ2-5
ASSQATLTGTRETQY
>TRBV25-1|.|TRBJ1-2
ASSEYFGGGPKEGYT
>TRBV19|.|TRBJ1-6
ASIARGRKNSPLH
>TRBV19|.|TRBJ1-5
ASSEGLLPHSNQPQH
>TRBV7-8|.|TRBJ1-1
ASSLTRDGRNTEAF
>TRBV2|.|TRBJ2-3
ASSESRQFSDTQY
>TRBV24-1|.|TRBJ2-3
ATTGIGQGDTQY
>TRBV27|TRBD2|TRBJ2-1
ASSAGESYNEQF
>TRBV4-2|TRBD2|TRBJ2-7
ASSQDRLADSYEQY
>TRBV27|TRBD1|TRBJ1-6
ASGTAALPLH
>TRBV29-1|.|TRBJ2-7
SVESMTTDLSYEQY
>TRBV19|TRBD1|TRBJ2-3
ASSSRDRAADTQY
>TRBV6-2/TRBV6-3|TRBD2|TRBJ2-7
ASKGPGLAGYEQY
>TRBV7-8|.|TRBJ2-3
ASRRDGADTQY
>TRBV7-9|.|TRBJ1-5
ASRPDGGNQPQH
>TRBV14|TRBD2|TRBJ2-5
ASSQEHTRLAAIKRRETQY